This T cell receptor (beta chain) came from a study of beta chain features in type 1 diabetes. General study points: Naive, central memory and Treg TCRB repertoires seemed to resemble each other more closely in patients than they did in healthy donors.

Isolated RNA was reverse transcribed in full, so expressed TCRB transcripts were sequenced. This table comes from immunoSEQ multiplex PCR, and its TCRdb copy is limited to in-frame clones, with some not included. The sample includes over 700,000 clones, 15% to 20% of them seen just once. A word on this clone: The antigen is not known.

The CDR3 is 13 amino acids. CDR1 is SGDLS and CDR2 is YYNGEE in the germline V gene. Trimming stripped 2 bases from V and 2 bases from J, with 8 bases between. The chain recombines TRBV9 with TRBJ2-7; D is unclear. The sequenced sample was naive CD4+ T cells from blood. This TCR derives from a woman younger than 35 in good health. CDR3: CASSVSPAYEQYF. Written as DNA, the CDR3 is TGTGCCAGCAGCGTGTCGCCCGCCTACGAGCAGTACTTC.